A selection of T cell receptor beta chains follows, all from one sample in a study of T cell changes during pregnancy in multiple sclerosis. Measured with immunoSEQ multiplex PCR; TCRdb has only the in-frame clones, and not every one. Here the sample spans 48,000 or so clones, 88% being singletons. This specimen was CD4+ T cells from peripheral blood mononuclear cells, taken in the second trimester of pregnancy. The receptors stem from a female donor with multiple sclerosis, enrolled in a pregnancy study. CDR3s include the opening cysteine and the closing phenylalanine or tryptophan. Fields, in order: J gene, V gene, CDR3 protein.

TRBJ2-1	TRBV4-3	CASSQELTSEYNEQFF
TRBJ2-7	TRBV30	CAWSDYYEQYF
TRBJ1-2	TRBV30	CAWSRVQNGYTF
TRBJ2-7	TRBV6-5	CASSYSGTGFPYEQYF
TRBJ1-6	TRBV25-1	CASSETTPGTGKNSPLHF
TRBJ2-1	TRBV9	CASSVVGSGTTSYNEQFF
TRBJ1-2	TRBV6-1	CASSENSYGYTF
TRBJ2-7	TRBV19	CASSTGDRLGSYEQYF
TRBJ2-1	TRBV7-9	CASSRLAGNNEQFF
TRBJ2-1	TRBV5-6	CASSLGGSYNEQFF
TRBJ1-1	TRBV12-5	CASGPGQANTEAFF
TRBJ1-5	TRBV7-9	CASRLRQGGQPQHF
TRBJ1-1	TRBV10-3	CAISGEGGMNTEAFF
TRBJ2-5	TRBV6-6	CASSSRGGGEETQYF
TRBJ2-1	TRBV30	CALTTDSYNEQFF
TRBJ1-3	TRBV5-4	CASSSYRGQDSGNTIYF
TRBJ1-2	TRBV7-3	CASSPHPYQQGAGGYTF
TRBJ2-3	TRBV7-9	CASSSDRGYTDTQYF
TRBJ1-1	TRBV27	CASSFEAATEAFF